Each of the 8 T cell receptor beta chains below was sequenced from the same sample in a study of technical replicates of blood from a few donors. Sequencing was performed with immunoSEQ multiplex PCR; in TCRdb, only in-frame clones are kept and a portion is missing. The sample contains around 50,000 clones, about 93% of which appear only once. The specimen sequenced was PBMCs. The receptors originated from a human donor in good health. Some clones in this sample may be carry-over from other donors' samples.

The sample holds a few counts of this clone. The V gene is TRBV7-6, the J gene TRBJ1-1; D not certain. Per germline, CDR1 SGHVS and CDR2 FNYEAQ. Trimming pared 2 bases from V and 2 bases from J, leaving 9 bases between. CDR3 length: 14 residues. DNA of the CDR3: TGTGCCAGCAGCTTACTAGGAAGTAACACTGAAGCTTTCTTT. It translates to CASSLLGSNTEAFF. The full variable domain, its missing parts supplied by reference TRBV7-6 and TRBJ1-1, is GAGVSQSPRYKVTKRGQDVALRCDPISGHVSLYWYRQALGQGPEFLTYFNYEAQQDKSGLPNDRFSAERPEGSISTLTIQRTEQRDSAMYRCASSLLGSNTEAFFGQGTRLTVV.

This chain joins TRBV19 and TRBJ2-3; 9 bases fit TRBD1. In germline, CDR1 is LNHDA, CDR2 SQIVND (reference sequence). V gave up 4 bases and J gave up 4 bases; unmatched junction bases: 6. This CDR3 contains 15 residues. CDR3: CASSKGQGVADTQYF. In nucleotides, the CDR3 is TGTGCCAGTAGTAAGGGACAGGGAGTGGCAGATACGCAGTATTTT.

The V gene is TRBV6-1, the J gene TRBJ1-2; TRBD1 matches at 8 bases. CDR3 length: 15 residues. The V segment lost 7 bases and the J segment 4 bases; nucleotides outside the gene matches: 11. Germline lookup yields CDR1 MNHNS and CDR2 SASEGT. As DNA, the CDR3 is TGTGCCAGCAAGGATGACAGGGGAGGCTTCTATGGCTACACCTTC. As protein: CASKDDRGGFYGYTF.

The genes are TRBV30 and TRBJ2-3; TRBD2 matches 7 bases. The CDR3 totals 12 residues. Germline values: CDR1 GTSNPN, CDR2 SVGIG (reference sequence). The junction had 8 bases not matched to a gene; V was cut back by 5 bases and J by 9 bases. The CDR3 nucleotides read TGTGCCTGGGGTTCTCTAGCGGCGACGCAGTATTTT. It is translated as CAWGSLAATQYF.

The chain recombines TRBV4-3 with TRBJ2-7; tentative D call: TRBD1 (5 bases). The CDR3 is 16 amino acids. Trimming pared 0 bases from V and 3 bases from J, leaving 15 bases between. In germline, CDR1 is LGHNA, CDR2 YSLEER. CDR3 nucleotide sequence: TGCGCCAGCAGCCAAGATCTGGCAGGGAAGGGCTACGAGCAGTACTTC. This translates into CASSQDLAGKGYEQYF.

V and J are TRBV4-2 and TRBJ2-4; 12 bases align to TRBD2. With V trimmed by 0 bases and J by 1 base, 7 bases remained unmatched. In germline, CDR1 is LGHNA, CDR2 YNFKEQ. CDR3 length: 19 residues. CDR3 sequence: CASSQEELAGGSAKNIQYF. DNA of the CDR3: TGTGCCAGCAGCCAAGAGGAACTAGCGGGAGGTTCCGCCAAAAACATTCAGTACTTC.

This chain connects TRBV5-4 to TRBJ1-5, with a tentative D call TRBD1 (5 bases). Germline V gives CDR1 SGHNT, CDR2 YYREEE (reference sequence). V lost 4 bases and J lost 6, with 14 bases in between. This CDR3 is built from 14 residues. The CDR3 region has the DNA TGTGCCAGCAGCCTGGAAGGGGTAGGTCAGCCCCAGCATTTT. Translating gives CASSLEGVGQPQHF.

The CDR3 is CASSLVGGDEQYF. CDR3 coding DNA: TGTGCCAGCAGCTTAGTCGGAGGGGACGAGCAGTACTTC. The V and J genes are TRBV7-9 and TRBJ2-7, with a weak D call TRBD2 (6 bases). Trimming removed 1 base at V and 5 bases at J, with 9 bases between. Germline V gene sequence: CDR1 SEHNR, CDR2 FQNEAQ (reference sequence). The CDR3 has 13 residues.